This T cell receptor beta chain was recovered during a study of shared clonotypes between healthy human individuals. How the authors handled the data: ImmunoSEQ output lacked quality scores and full-length reads, limiting matched filtering. Profiling relied on immunoSEQ multiplex PCR, and the TCRdb table lists in-frame clones only, not all of them. The DNA gave D and trimming, while V, J and clone size come from that table. Of roughly 2.5 million clones in the sample, 90% to 95% were seen once. The length of the CDR3 is 13 residues. Looked up from germline, CDR1 is GTSNPN and CDR2 is SVGIG (reference sequence). Between the trimmed V and J ends, which lost 0 bases and 5 bases, there was a span of 10 bases. Study observations and caveats: Since donors were few, the genetic and exposure-history diversity represented was limited.

Caucasian adults living in Nashville, Tennessee, provided all samples. Into CD45RA+ naive and CD45RA-negative memory subsets, the CD4+ cells were split. As regards this clone: Its antigen is still unknown.

The sample was naive CD4+ T cells sorted from blood. Subset of the sample: CD45RA+ positively selected. The rearrangement links TRBV30 to TRBJ2-5; D remains unclear. The receptor's source is a man between 18 and 29 years old in good health. The DNA for the CDR3 is TGTGCCTGGAGTGTACACCCCGCCGAGACCCAGTACTTC. As protein: CAWSVHPAETQYF.